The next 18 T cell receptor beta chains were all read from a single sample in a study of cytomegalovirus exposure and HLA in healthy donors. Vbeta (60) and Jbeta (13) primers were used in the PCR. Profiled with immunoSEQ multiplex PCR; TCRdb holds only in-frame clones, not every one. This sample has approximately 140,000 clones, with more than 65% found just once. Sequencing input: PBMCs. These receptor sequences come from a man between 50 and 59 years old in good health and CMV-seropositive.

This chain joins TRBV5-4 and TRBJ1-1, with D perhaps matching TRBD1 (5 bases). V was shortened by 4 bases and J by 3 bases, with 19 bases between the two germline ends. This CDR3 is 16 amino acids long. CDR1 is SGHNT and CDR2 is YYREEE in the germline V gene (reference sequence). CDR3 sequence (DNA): TGTGCCAGCAGCCCGGGGGTCGAGGGTTCGTACACTGAAGCTTTCTTT. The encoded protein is CASSPGVEGSYTEAFF.

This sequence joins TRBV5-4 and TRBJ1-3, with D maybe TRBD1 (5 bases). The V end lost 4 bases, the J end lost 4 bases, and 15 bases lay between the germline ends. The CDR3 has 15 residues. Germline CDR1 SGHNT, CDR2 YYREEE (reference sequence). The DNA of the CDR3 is TGTGCCAGCAGCGGTTCCGGGGGAAACGGAAACACCATATATTTT. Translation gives CASSGSGGNGNTIYF.

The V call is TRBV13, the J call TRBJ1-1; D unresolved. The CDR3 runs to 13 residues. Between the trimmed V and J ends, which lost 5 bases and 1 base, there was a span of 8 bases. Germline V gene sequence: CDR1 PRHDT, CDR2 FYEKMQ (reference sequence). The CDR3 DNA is TGTGCCAGCAGCCCGGACTCGAACACTGAAGCTTTCTTT. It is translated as CASSPDSNTEAFF.

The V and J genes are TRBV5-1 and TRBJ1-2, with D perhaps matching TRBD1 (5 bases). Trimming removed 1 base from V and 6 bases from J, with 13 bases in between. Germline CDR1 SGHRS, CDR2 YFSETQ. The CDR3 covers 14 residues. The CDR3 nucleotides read TGCGCCAGCAGCTTGTCGGGGGATAGGGATGGCTACACCTTC. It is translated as CASSLSGDRDGYTF.

CDR3 protein: CASSLYWDRGEKLFF. The CDR3 nucleotides read TGTGCCAGCAGCTTGTATTGGGACAGGGGTGAAAAACTGTTTTTT. V gene TRBV5-6 combines with J gene TRBJ1-4; 10 bases are shared with TRBD1. This CDR3 spans 15 amino acids. Germline V gives CDR1 SGHDT, CDR2 YYEEEE. V trimming: 1 base; J trimming: 7 bases; junction bases outside the gene matches: 4.

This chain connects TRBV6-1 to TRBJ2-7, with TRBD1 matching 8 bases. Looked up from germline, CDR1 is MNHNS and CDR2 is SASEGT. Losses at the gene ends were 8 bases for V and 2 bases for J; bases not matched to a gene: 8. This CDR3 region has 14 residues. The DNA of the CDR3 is TGTGCCAGCGCCCCTTGGACAGGGCCCTACGAGCAGTACTTC. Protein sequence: CASAPWTGPYEQYF.

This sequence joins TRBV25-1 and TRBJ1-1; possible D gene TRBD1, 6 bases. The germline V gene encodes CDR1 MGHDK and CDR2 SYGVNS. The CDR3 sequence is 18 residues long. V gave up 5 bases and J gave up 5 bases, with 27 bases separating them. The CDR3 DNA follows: TGTGCCAGCAGTCCATCACGGGGGGCCCAACAAAAGGGGACTGAAGCTTTCTTT. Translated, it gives CASSPSRGAQQKGTEAFF.

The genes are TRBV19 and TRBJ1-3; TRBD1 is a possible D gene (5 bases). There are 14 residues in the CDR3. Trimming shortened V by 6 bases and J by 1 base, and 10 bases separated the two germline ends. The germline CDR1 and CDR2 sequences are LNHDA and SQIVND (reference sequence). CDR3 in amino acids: CASRKGASGNTIYF. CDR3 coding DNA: TGTGCCAGTAGGAAAGGGGCGTCTGGAAACACCATATATTTT.

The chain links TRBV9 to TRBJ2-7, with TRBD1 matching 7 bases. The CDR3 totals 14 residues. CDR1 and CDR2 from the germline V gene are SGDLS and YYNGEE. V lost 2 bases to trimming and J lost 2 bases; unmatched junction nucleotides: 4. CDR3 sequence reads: CASSVGQSTYEQYF. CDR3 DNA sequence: TGTGCCAGCAGCGTGGGACAGTCCACCTACGAGCAGTACTTC. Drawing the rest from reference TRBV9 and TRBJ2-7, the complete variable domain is DSGVTQTPKHLITATGQRVTLRCSPRSGDLSVYWYQQSLDQGLQFLIQYYNGEERAKGNILERFSAQQFPDLHSELNLSSLELGDSALYFCASSVGQSTYEQYFGPGTRLTVT.

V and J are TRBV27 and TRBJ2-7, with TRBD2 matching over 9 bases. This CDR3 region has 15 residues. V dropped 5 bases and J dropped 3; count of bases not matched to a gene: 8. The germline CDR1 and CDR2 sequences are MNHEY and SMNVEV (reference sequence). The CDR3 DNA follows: TGTGCCAGCAGTCCTTCCGGGACTAGCTTCTACGAGCAGTACTTC. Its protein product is CASSPSGTSFYEQYF.

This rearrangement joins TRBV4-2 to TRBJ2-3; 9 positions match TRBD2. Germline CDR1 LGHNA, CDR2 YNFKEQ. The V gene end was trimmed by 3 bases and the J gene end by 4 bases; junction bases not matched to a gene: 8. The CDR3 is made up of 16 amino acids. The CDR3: CASSQGIAGEADTQYF. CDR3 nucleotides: TGTGCCAGCAGCCAGGGGATAGCGGGAGAGGCAGATACGCAGTATTTT.

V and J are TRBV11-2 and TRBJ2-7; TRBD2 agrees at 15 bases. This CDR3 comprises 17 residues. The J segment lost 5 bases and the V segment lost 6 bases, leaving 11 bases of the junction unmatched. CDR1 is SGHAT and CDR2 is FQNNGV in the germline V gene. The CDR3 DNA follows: TGTGCCAGCAGATCAAGGGTGGGGACTAGCGGGAGGCACGAGCAGTACTTC. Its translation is CASRSRVGTSGRHEQYF.

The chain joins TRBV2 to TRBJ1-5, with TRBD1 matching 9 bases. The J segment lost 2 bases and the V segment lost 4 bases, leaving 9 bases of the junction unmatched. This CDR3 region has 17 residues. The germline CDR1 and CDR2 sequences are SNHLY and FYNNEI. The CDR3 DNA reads TGTGCCAGCAGTGTAGCGGACAGGGGAATAGGCAATCAGCCCCAGCATTTT. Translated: CASSVADRGIGNQPQHF. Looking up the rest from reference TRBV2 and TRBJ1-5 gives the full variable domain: EPEVTQTPSHQVTQMGQEVILRCVPISNHLYFYWYRQILGQKVEFLVSFYNNEISEKSEIFDDQFSVERPDGSNFTLKIRSTKLEDSAMYFCASSVADRGIGNQPQHFGDGTRLSIL.

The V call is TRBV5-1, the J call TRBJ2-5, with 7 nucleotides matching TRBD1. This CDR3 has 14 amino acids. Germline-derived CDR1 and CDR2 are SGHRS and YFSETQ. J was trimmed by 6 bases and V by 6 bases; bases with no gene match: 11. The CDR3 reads CASTTTTGRQTQYF. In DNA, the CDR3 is TGCGCCAGCACGACGACGACAGGGCGACAGACCCAGTACTTC.

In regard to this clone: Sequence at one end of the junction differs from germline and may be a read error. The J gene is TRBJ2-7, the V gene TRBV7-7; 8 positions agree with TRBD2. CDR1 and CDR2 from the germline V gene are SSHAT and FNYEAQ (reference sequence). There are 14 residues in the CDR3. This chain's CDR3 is CASSLTSVSYEQYF. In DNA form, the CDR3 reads TGTGCTAGCAGCTTGACTAGCGTCTCCTACGAGCAGTACTTC. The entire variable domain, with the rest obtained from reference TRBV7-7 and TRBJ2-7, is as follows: GAGVSQSPRYKVTKRGQDVTLRCDPISSHATLYWYQQALGQGPEFLTYFNYEAQPDKSGLPSDRFSAERPEGSISTLTIQRTEQRDSAMYRCASSLTSVSYEQYFGPGTRLTVT.

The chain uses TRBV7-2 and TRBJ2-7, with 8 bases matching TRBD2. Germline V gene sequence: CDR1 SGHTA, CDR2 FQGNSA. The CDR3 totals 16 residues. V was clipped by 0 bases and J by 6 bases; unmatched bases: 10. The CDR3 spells CASSLAYGRAGGEQYF. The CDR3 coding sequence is TGTGCCAGCAGCTTAGCGTACGGGAGGGCCGGTGGCGAGCAGTACTTC. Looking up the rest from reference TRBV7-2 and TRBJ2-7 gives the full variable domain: GAGVSQSPSNKVTEKGKDVELRCDPISGHTALYWYRQSLGQGLEFLIYFQGNSAPDKSGLPSDRFSAERTGGSVSTLTIQRTQQEDSAVYLCASSLAYGRAGGEQYFGPGTRLTVT.

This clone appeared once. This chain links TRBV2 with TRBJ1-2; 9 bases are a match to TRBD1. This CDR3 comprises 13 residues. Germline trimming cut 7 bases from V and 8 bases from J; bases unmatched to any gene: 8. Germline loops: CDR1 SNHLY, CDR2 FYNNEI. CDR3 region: CASIRQGEGGYTF. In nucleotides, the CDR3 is TGTGCCAGCATTCGACAGGGGGAAGGAGGCTACACCTTC. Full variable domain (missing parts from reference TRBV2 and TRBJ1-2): EPEVTQTPSHQVTQMGQEVILRCVPISNHLYFYWYRQILGQKVEFLVSFYNNEISEKSEIFDDQFSVERPDGSNFTLKIRSTKLEDSAMYFCASIRQGEGGYTFGSGTRLTVV.

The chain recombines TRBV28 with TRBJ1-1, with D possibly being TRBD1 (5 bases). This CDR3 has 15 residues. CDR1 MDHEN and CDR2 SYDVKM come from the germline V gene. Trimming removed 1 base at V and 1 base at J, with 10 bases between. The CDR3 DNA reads TGTGCCAGCAGTTTATTCAGGGCGAGGAACACTGAAGCTTTCTTT. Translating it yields CASSLFRARNTEAFF. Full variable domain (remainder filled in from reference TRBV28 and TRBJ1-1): DVKVTQSSRYLVKRTGEKVFLECVQDMDHENMFWYRQDPGLGLRLIYFSYDVKMKEKGDIPEGYSVSREKKERFSLILESASTNQTSMYLCASSLFRARNTEAFFGQGTRLTVV.